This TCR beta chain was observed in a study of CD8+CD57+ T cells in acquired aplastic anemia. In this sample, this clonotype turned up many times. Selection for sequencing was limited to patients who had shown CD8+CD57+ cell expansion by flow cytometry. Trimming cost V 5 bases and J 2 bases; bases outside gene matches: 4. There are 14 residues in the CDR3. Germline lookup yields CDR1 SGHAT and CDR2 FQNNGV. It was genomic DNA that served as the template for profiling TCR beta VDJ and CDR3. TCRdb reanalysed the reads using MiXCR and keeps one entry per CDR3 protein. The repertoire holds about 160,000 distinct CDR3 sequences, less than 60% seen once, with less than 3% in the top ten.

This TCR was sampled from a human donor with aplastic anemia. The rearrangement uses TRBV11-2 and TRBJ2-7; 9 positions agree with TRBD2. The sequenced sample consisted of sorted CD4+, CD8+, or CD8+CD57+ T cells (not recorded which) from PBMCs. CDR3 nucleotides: TGTGCCAGCAGCGCAATAGCGGGAGCCTACGAGCAGTACTTC. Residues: CASSAIAGAYEQYF. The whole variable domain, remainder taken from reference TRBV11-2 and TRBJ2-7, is EAGVAQSPRYKIIEKRQSVAFWCNPISGHATLYWYQQILGQGPKLLIQFQNNGVVDDSQLPKDRFSAERLKGVDSTLKIQPAKLEDSAVYLCASSAIAGAYEQYFGPGTRLTVT.